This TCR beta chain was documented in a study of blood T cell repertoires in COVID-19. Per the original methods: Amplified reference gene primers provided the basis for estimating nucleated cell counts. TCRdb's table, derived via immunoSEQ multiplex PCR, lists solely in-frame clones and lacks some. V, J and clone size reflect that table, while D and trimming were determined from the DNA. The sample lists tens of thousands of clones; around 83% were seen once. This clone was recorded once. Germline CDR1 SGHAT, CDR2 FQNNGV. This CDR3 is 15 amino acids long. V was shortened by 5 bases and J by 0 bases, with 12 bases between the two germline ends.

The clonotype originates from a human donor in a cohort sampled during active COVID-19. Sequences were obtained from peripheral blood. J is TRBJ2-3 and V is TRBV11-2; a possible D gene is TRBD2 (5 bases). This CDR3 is CASSLLSGSTDTQYF. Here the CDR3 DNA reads TGTGCCAGCAGCCTTCTGTCGGGGAGCACAGATACGCAGTATTTT.